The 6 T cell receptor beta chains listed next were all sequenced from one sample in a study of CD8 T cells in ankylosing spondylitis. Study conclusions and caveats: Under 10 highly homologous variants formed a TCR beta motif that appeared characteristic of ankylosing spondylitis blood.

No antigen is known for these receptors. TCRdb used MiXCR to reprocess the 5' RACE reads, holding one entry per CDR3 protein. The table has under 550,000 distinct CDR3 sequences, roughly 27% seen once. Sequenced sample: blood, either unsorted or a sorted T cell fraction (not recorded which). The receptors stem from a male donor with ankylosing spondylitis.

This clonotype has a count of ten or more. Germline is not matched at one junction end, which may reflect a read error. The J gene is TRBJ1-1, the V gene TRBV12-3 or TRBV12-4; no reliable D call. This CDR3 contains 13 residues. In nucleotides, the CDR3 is TGCGCCAGCAGCCTCAGATTAAACACTGAAGCTTTCTTT. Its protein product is CASSLRLNTEAFF.

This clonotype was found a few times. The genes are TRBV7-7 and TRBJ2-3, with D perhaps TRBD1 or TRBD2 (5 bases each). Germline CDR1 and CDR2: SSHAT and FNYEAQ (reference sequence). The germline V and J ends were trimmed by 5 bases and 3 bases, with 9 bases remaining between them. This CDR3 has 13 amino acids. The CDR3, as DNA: TGTGCCAGCAGCCAGTGGGGGACAGATACGCAGTATTTT. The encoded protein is CASSQWGTDTQYF.

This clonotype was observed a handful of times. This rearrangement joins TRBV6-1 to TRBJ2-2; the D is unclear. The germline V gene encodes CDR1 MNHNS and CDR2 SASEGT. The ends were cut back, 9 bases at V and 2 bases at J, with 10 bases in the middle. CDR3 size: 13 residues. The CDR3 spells CASSALNTGELFF. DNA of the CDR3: TGTGCCAGTTCGGCACTAAACACCGGGGAGCTGTTTTTT.

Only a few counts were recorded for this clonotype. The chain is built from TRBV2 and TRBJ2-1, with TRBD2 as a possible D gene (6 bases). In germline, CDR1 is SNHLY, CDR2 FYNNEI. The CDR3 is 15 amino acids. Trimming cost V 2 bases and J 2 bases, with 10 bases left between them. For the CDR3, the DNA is TGTGCCAGCAGTGAACGGAGGGACGCCTACAATGAGCAGTTCTTC. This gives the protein CASSERRDAYNEQFF.

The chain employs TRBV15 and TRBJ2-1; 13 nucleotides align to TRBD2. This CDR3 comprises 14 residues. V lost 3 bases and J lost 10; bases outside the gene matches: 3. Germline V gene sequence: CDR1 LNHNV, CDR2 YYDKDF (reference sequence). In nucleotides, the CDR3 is TGTGCCACCAGCAGGGGACTAGCGGGACCGGAGCAGTTCTTC. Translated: CATSRGLAGPEQFF. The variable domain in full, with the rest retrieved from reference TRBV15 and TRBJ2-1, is DAMVIQNPRYQVTQFGKPVTLSCSQTLNHNVMYWYQQKSSQAPKLLFHYYDKDFNNEADTPDNFQSRRPNTSFCFLDIRSPGLGDTAMYLCATSRGLAGPEQFFGPGTRLTVL.

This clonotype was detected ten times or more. This CDR3 is CASSTGAYQTYNEQFF. The CDR3 bases are TGCGCCAGCAGCACTGGGGCCTACCAGACCTACAATGAGCAGTTCTTC. The chain carries TRBV5-1 and TRBJ2-1, with D possibly being TRBD1 (5 bases). This CDR3 has 16 residues. V gave up 4 bases and J gave up 2 bases, with 16 bases separating them. Germline CDR1 and CDR2: SGHRS and YFSETQ.